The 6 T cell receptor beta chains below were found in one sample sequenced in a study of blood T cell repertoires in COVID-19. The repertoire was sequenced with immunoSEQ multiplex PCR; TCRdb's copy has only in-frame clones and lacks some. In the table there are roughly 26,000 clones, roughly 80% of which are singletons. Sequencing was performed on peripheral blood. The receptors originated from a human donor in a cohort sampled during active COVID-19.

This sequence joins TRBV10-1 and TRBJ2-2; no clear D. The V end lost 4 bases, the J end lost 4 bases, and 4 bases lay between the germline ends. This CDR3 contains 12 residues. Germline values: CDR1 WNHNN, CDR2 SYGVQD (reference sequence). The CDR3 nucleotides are TGCGCCAGCAGTGCCGGCACCGGGGAGCTGTTTTTT. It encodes CASSAGTGELFF.

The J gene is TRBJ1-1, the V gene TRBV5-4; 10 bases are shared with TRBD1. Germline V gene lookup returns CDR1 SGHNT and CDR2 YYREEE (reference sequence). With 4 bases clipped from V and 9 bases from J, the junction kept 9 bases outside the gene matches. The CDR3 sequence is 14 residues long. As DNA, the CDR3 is TGTGCCAGCAGCACCTACGGACAGGGGGAAAAAGCTTTCTTT. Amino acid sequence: CASSTYGQGEKAFF.

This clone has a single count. The CDR3 loop is CASTVGPGGYEQYF. CDR3 bases: TGTGCCAGTACCGTGGGGCCCGGGGGCTACGAGCAGTACTTC. The chain joins TRBV19 to TRBJ2-7; TRBD2 is a possible D gene (6 bases). Trimming took off 7 bases at V and 3 bases at J, with 16 bases between the two ends. CDR1 is LNHDA and CDR2 is SQIVND in the germline V gene (reference sequence). The CDR3 runs to 14 residues.

The CDR3, as DNA: TGTGCCAGTAGTATCATCGGGGGGGCATCAGATACGCAGTATTTT. This encodes CASSIIGGASDTQYF. The chain uses TRBV19 and TRBJ2-3; 8 bases align to TRBD2. This CDR3 is 15 amino acids long. The V gene's germline CDR1 is LNHDA and CDR2 SQIVND (reference sequence). V lost 3 bases, J lost 4 bases, and 6 bases stayed unmatched. Full variable domain (outside the CDR3, taken from reference TRBV19 and TRBJ2-3): DGGITQSPKYLFRKEGQNVTLSCEQNLNHDAMYWYRQDPGQGLRLIYYSQIVNDFQKGDIAEGYSVSREKKESFPLTVTSAQKNPTAFYLCASSIIGGASDTQYFGPGTRLTVL.

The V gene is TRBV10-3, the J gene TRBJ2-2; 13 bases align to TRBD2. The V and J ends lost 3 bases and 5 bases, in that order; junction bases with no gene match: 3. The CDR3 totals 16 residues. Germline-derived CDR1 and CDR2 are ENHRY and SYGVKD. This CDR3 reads CAISEPGLAGTGELFF. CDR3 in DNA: TGTGCCATCAGTGAACCGGGACTAGCGGGAACCGGGGAGCTGTTTTTT.

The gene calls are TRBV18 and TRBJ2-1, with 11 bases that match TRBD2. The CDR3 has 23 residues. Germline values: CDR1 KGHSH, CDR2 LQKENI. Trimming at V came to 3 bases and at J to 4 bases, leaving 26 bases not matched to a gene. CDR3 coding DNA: TGTGCCAGCTCACCTGGACCGACCCAGACTAGCGGGAAAATCCCGGTCGAGTACAATGAGCAGTTCTTC. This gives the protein CASSPGPTQTSGKIPVEYNEQFF.